The rows below give T cell receptor beta chains drawn from one sample of a study of CXCR3 chemokines and chemotherapy response in bladder cancer. TCRdb reprocessed the PCR reads via MiXCR and lists one record per CDR3 protein. This sample carries some 2,900 distinct CDR3 sequences, over 8.5% of them seen once, and the ten largest clones take 30% to 40%. Collection of the sample occurred from a patient whose treatment included neoadjuvant chemotherapy. The receptors were gathered from a human donor with bladder cancer that responded to neoadjuvant chemotherapy. Each CDR3 is given with its conserved first and last residue. A D gene is named only where the DNA matches it firmly. Clone size is stated in some rows and not others, as once, few, many or a class when expanded.

abundance	v_gene	j_gene	d_gene	CDR3aa	CDR3nt
medium-sized	TRBV6-5	TRBJ2-5	-	CASSYTSWETQYF	TGTGCCAGCAGTTACACTAGTTGGGAGACCCAGTACTTC
-	TRBV7-9	TRBJ1-4	TRBD1	CASSLDGTGRNEKLFF	TGTGCCAGCAGCTTGGACGGGACAGGGAGGAATGAAAAACTGTTTTTT
few	TRBV6-5	TRBJ2-2	TRBD2	CASQGGRTGELFF	TGTGCCAGTCAGGGAGGGAGAACCGGGGAGCTGTTTTTT
many	TRBV5-6	TRBJ2-7	TRBD1	CASTGTDYEQYF	TGTGCCAGCACCGGGACAGACTACGAGCAGTACTTC
few	TRBV20-1	TRBJ2-1	-	CSARASTINSYNEQFF	TGCAGTGCTAGAGCCTCTACCATCAATTCCTACAATGAGCAGTTCTTC
-	TRBV12-3/TRBV12-4	TRBJ1-2	-	CASSLGQNGYTF	TGTGCCAGCAGTTTAGGGCAAAATGGCTACACCTTC
many	TRBV6-1	TRBJ1-1	-	CASSVRGATEAFF	TGTGCCAGCAGTGTAAGGGGAGCCACTGAAGCTTTCTTT
-	TRBV27	TRBJ1-3	TRBD1	CASSPQGNPNTIYF	TGTGCCAGCAGCCCACAGGGGAACCCCAACACCATATATTTT
few	TRBV28	TRBJ1-4	TRBD1	CASSPGQGSEKLFF	TGTGCCAGCAGCCCGGGACAGGGAAGTGAAAAACTGTTTTTT
many	TRBV10-3	TRBJ2-5	-	CAISVRGEETQYF	TGTGCCATCAGTGTCAGGGGGGAAGAGACCCAGTACTTC
many	TRBV12-3/TRBV12-4	TRBJ2-2	TRBD2	CASSFSAGAGTGELFF	TGTGCCAGCAGTTTCTCAGCGGGAGCCGGTACCGGGGAGCTGTTTTTT
few	TRBV27	TRBJ2-5	-	CASSFSLKETQYF	TGTGCCAGCAGTTTCTCCTTAAAGGAGACCCAGTACTTC
many	TRBV6-2/TRBV6-3	TRBJ1-1	-	CASSRPDSAFFMNTEAFF	TGTGCCAGCAGTCGACCGGACAGTGCGTTTTTCATGAACACTGAAGCTTTCTTT
many	TRBV19	TRBJ1-2	-	CASSDTGWGYGYTF	TGTGCCAGTAGTGACACCGGTTGGGGCTATGGCTACACCTTC
medium-sized	TRBV6-5	TRBJ1-1	-	CASSRTNPFLTGTEAFF	TGTGCCAGCAGTCGAACTAATCCATTCCTGACGGGCACTGAAGCTTTCTTT
many	TRBV5-4	TRBJ2-3	-	CASSLVGDTQYF	TGTGCCAGCAGCTTGGTCGGCGATACGCAGTATTTT
medium-sized	TRBV6-1	TRBJ2-7	TRBD1	CASRFGDRGHNRDEQYF	TGTGCCAGCAGGTTTGGGGACAGGGGGCATAATCGGGACGAGCAGTACTTC
many	TRBV6-1	TRBJ2-1	-	CASSPQPTNEQFF	TGTGCCAGCAGTCCACAGCCCACCAATGAGCAGTTCTTC
medium-sized	TRBV7-2	TRBJ2-1	-	CASSFLGNDEQFF	TGTGCCAGCAGCTTTCTTGGGAATGATGAGCAGTTCTTC
-	TRBV11-2	TRBJ2-3	TRBD1	CASSPGQDTDTQYF	TGTGCCAGCAGCCCCGGACAGGACACAGATACGCAGTATTTT
medium-sized	TRBV6-1	TRBJ2-2	-	CASRTSLAGELFF	TGTGCCAGCAGAACTAGTCTTGCCGGGGAGCTGTTTTTT
many	TRBV19	TRBJ1-2	TRBD1	CASVMEGAGGYTF	TGTGCCAGTGTAATGGAGGGGGCGGGAGGCTACACCTTC
many	TRBV20-1	TRBJ1-1	-	CSAINRVGRGTEAFF	TGCAGTGCGATCAACAGGGTCGGGCGGGGGACTGAAGCTTTCTTT
-	TRBV7-9	TRBJ1-1	TRBD1	CASSRGTALPWGHMNTEAFF	TGTGCCAGCAGCCGTGGGACAGCTCTTCCCTGGGGCCATATGAACACTGAAGCTTTCTTT
many	TRBV7-2	TRBJ1-3	-	CASSPSMGSGNTIYF	TGTGCCAGCAGCCCCTCGATGGGGAGCGGAAACACCATATATTTT
medium-sized	TRBV29-1	TRBJ1-2	TRBD1	CSVEDGQGIYGYTF	TGCAGCGTTGAAGATGGACAGGGGATCTATGGCTACACCTTC
medium-sized	TRBV7-2	TRBJ2-7	-	CASSSRGYEQYF	TGTGCCAGCAGCTCCAGGGGTTACGAGCAGTACTTC
hyperexpanded	TRBV6-1	TRBJ1-6	TRBD1	CASSDGTGGISLHF	TGTGCCAGCAGTGACGGGACAGGGGGGATTTCCCTCCACTTT
medium-sized	TRBV19	TRBJ2-3	TRBD1	CASSIGQGGPTDTQYF	TGTGCCAGTAGTATAGGCCAAGGGGGCCCCACAGATACGCAGTATTTT
medium-sized	TRBV19	TRBJ2-1	TRBD1	CASSSGTGRSDEQFF	TGTGCCAGTAGTTCCGGGACAGGGCGTTCGGATGAGCAGTTCTTC
large	TRBV19	TRBJ2-2	-	CASSAGLTGELFF	TGTGCCAGTAGTGCAGGTCTCACCGGGGAGCTGTTTTTT
medium-sized	TRBV7-9	TRBJ2-1	TRBD2	CASSDTSGRSYNEQFF	TGTGCCAGCAGCGATACTAGCGGTCGCTCCTACAATGAGCAGTTCTTC
-	TRBV2	TRBJ1-6	-	CASSVAVGVPLHF	TGTGCCAGCAGTGTGGCAGTTGGTGTACCCCTCCACTTT
few	TRBV2	TRBJ1-5	-	CASSSGTLYNQPQHF	TGTGCCAGCAGTTCCGGGACACTCTACAATCAGCCCCAGCATTTT
many	TRBV6-2/TRBV6-3	TRBJ2-7	-	CASSYVGYYEQYF	TGTGCCAGCAGTTACGTGGGGTACTACGAGCAGTACTTC
many	TRBV18	TRBJ1-5	-	CASSPRPQGPDQPQHF	TGTGCCAGCTCACCACGACCTCAGGGACCCGATCAGCCCCAGCATTTT
many	TRBV10-3	TRBJ2-7	TRBD1	CAISLPPGQGLYEQYF	TGTGCCATCAGCCTACCCCCGGGACAGGGACTTTACGAGCAGTACTTC
-	TRBV20-1	TRBJ2-3	-	CSAPLAGPDTQYF	TGCAGTGCCCCCCTTGCGGGCCCGGATACGCAGTATTTT
medium-sized	TRBV6-6	TRBJ2-7	TRBD1	CASSAGTVYYEQYF	TGTGCCAGCAGTGCCGGGACAGTCTACTACGAGCAGTACTTC
medium-sized	TRBV19	TRBJ2-3	-	CASSIQESRTDTQYF	TGTGCCAGTAGTATACAGGAATCGCGCACAGATACGCAGTATTTT
-	TRBV6-5	TRBJ1-1	TRBD1	CASTGQGSMNTEAFF	TGTGCCAGCACCGGACAGGGGTCAATGAACACTGAAGCTTTCTTT
few	TRBV11-1	TRBJ2-1	TRBD2	CASSPRTSGANEQFF	TGTGCCAGCAGCCCCCGGACTAGCGGGGCCAATGAGCAGTTCTTC
many	TRBV19	TRBJ1-1	-	CASSINIAGNTEAFF	TGTGCCAGTAGTATAAATATAGCCGGGAACACTGAAGCTTTCTTT
medium-sized	TRBV7-2	TRBJ2-1	-	CASSLRDFYNEQFF	TGTGCCAGCAGCCTCCGGGACTTTTACAATGAGCAGTTCTTC
many	TRBV12-5	TRBJ2-7	-	CASGSLRPEQYF	TGTGCTAGTGGTTCCCTTCGACCCGAGCAGTACTTC
many	TRBV12-3/TRBV12-4	TRBJ1-3	TRBD1	CASREGTGAFSGNTIYF	TGTGCCAGCAGGGAGGGGACAGGGGCCTTCTCTGGAAACACCATATATTTT
medium-sized	TRBV7-2	TRBJ1-4	TRBD1	CASRHDRGFGEKLFF	TGTGCCAGCAGGCACGACAGGGGATTTGGGGAAAAACTGTTTTTT
many	TRBV7-9	TRBJ2-5	TRBD1	CASSEGGPETQYF	TGTGCCAGCAGCGAAGGGGGCCCAGAGACCCAGTACTTC
-	TRBV25-1	TRBJ2-5	TRBD2	CASSELGRGQETQYF	TGTGCCAGCAGTGAATTAGGGCGGGGGCAAGAGACCCAGTACTTC
many	TRBV20-1	TRBJ2-7	-	CSARLGPYEQYF	TGCAGTGCCCGGTTGGGCCCCTACGAGCAGTACTTC
many	TRBV7-3	TRBJ1-2	-	CASSLTANYGYTF	TGTGCCAGCAGCTTAACGGCAAACTATGGCTACACCTTC
medium-sized	TRBV19	TRBJ1-4	-	CASMGVSATNEKLFF	TGTGCCAGTATGGGGGTGAGCGCAACTAATGAAAAACTGTTTTTT
many	TRBV19	TRBJ2-1	-	CASSIQGQLTYNEQFF	TGTGCCAGTAGTATACAAGGACAGTTAACCTACAATGAGCAGTTCTTC
few	TRBV5-6	TRBJ2-2	-	CASSLVSPGELFF	TGTGCCAGCAGCTTGGTGTCTCCCGGGGAGCTGTTTTTT
medium-sized	TRBV19	TRBJ1-5	-	CASERGIYSNQPQHF	TGTGCCTCCGAACGGGGAATTTATAGCAATCAGCCCCAGCATTTT
medium-sized	TRBV7-9	TRBJ1-6	-	CASSREAYNSPLHF	TGTGCCAGCAGCCGGGAGGCTTATAATTCACCCCTCCACTTT
few	TRBV20-1	TRBJ1-1	-	CSARDNGGVYEAFF	TGCAGTGCTAGAGACAACGGGGGGGTGTATGAAGCTTTCTTT
medium-sized	TRBV6-6	TRBJ2-5	-	CASSYPPQQYQETQYF	TGTGCCAGCAGTTACCCCCCCCAGCAGTACCAAGAGACCCAGTACTTC
many	TRBV12-3/TRBV12-4	TRBJ1-1	TRBD1	CASSFWTGEAFF	TGTGCCAGCAGTTTCTGGACAGGTGAAGCTTTCTTT
many	TRBV10-3	TRBJ2-1	-	CAISDQDVPSWDEQFF	TGTGCCATCAGTGACCAGGATGTCCCCTCTTGGGATGAGCAGTTCTTC